What follows describes a single TCR beta chain. Produced via immunoSEQ multiplex PCR; TCRdb's table is partial and in-frame only. The data contain 150,000 or so clones, approximately 86% of them singletons. V gave up 1 base and J gave up 7 bases; unmatched junction bases: 5. CDR3 length equals 14 residues. Germline V CDR1 and CDR2: SEHNR, FQNEAQ (reference sequence). These data come from a study of blood T cell repertoires in COVID-19. Input material: peripheral blood. This TCR was recovered from a man between 60 and 75 years old with COVID-19, enrolled during active disease. The chain couples TRBV7-9 to TRBJ2-5; 8 bases match TRBD1. The DNA for the CDR3 is TGTGCCAGCAGCTTAGGGACAGGGACGAGGACCCAGTACTTC. It specifies CASSLGTGTRTQYF.